This paragraph covers one T cell receptor beta chain sequence. These data come from a study of blood T cell repertoires in COVID-19. Germline CDR1 SGHAT, CDR2 FQNNGV. V lost 5 bases, J lost 5 bases, and 15 bases lay in between. This CDR3 is 14 amino acids long. In the source study's methods: Amplifying reference gene primers gave estimates of nucleated cell counts. Only in-frame clones appear in the TCRdb table, and some are missing; sequencing was by immunoSEQ multiplex PCR. Clone size and the V and J calls come from that table; the DNA yielded D and trimming. The sample includes about 210,000 clones, 84% of them seen just once.

The chain uses TRBV11-2 and TRBJ1-2, with TRBD1 as a possible D gene (5 bases). What was sequenced was peripheral blood. The receptor was derived from a woman between 50 and 59 years old with active or convalescent COVID-19. CDR3 nucleotides: TGTGCCAGCAGCCCATGGGACTTCGGATATGGCTACACCTTC. The encoded protein is CASSPWDFGYGYTF.